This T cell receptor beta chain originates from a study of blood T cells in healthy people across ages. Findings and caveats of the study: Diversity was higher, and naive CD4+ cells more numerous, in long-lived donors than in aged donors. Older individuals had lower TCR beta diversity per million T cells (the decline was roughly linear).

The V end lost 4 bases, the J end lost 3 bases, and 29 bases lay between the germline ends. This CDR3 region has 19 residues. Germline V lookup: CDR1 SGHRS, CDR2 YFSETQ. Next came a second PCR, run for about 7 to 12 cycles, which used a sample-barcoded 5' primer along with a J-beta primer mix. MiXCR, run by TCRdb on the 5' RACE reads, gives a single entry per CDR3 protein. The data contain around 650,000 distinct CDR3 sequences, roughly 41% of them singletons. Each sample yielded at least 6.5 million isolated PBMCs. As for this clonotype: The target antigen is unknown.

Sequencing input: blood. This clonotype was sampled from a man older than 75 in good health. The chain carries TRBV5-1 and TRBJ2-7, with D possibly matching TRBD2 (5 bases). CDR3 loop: CASSPAIRRSSATNYEQYF. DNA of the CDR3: TGCGCCAGCAGCCCCGCAATTAGACGGAGTAGCGCTACCAACTACGAGCAGTACTTC. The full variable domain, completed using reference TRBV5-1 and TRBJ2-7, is KAGVTQTPRYLIKTRGQQVTLSCSPISGHRSVSWYQQTPGQGLQFLFEYFSETQRNKGNFPGRFSGRQFSNSRSEMNVSTLELGDSALYLCASSPAIRRSSATNYEQYFGPGTRLTVT.